The entry below gives a single TCR beta chain sequence along with its context. Next came a second PCR, run for about 7 to 12 cycles, which used a sample-barcoded 5' primer along with a J-beta primer mix. TCRdb re-derived calls from the 5' RACE reads in MiXCR, one entry per CDR3 protein. The repertoire holds 780,000 or so distinct CDR3 sequences, with around 25% as singletons. This record belongs to a study of blood T cells in healthy people across ages. This CDR3 spans 14 amino acids. Germline CDR1 SEHNR, CDR2 FQNEAQ (reference sequence). The germline V and J ends were trimmed by 4 bases and 0 bases, with 9 bases remaining between them. These data were likewise used in another study, on T cells of mothers and their children. That paper notes: The donors comprised roughly 6 children and their three healthy Caucasian mothers. Per child, 2.5 million to 3.5 million TCR beta CDR3 reads were obtained, against over 9.5 million per mother. TCR recombination output is shaped by thymic selection similarly in related and unrelated pairs.

The chain is built from TRBV7-9 and TRBJ2-5, with D perhaps given as TRBD1 or TRBD2 (5 bases each). This TCR was sampled from a boy younger than 18 in good health. The source material was blood. Here the CDR3 DNA reads TGTGCCAGCAGCTGGGACCTGTACCAAGAGACCCAGTACTTC. Its translation is CASSWDLYQETQYF.